This TCR beta chain was captured in a study of T cell responses to AZD1222 COVID-19 vaccine (dated by TCRdb to about 2021). Concerning the study at large: A total of about 230 trial participants underwent TCR sequencing, of whom around 200 received two doses of AZD1222 and some 25 received two doses of the MenACWY control vaccine. Trial participants were enrolled by age into subgroups of 18-55, 56-69 and 70-plus years, and 148, 28 and 57 TCR-sequenced participants, respectively, were included in these subgroups. The paper as a whole reports these results and caveats: Participants were mostly white British, with more females than males. The authors suggested clonal diversity may have been underestimated. Conclusions about previously exposed vaccinees were limited because only six AZD1222 recipients were SARS-CoV-2 seropositive at baseline. In the small 56-69-year group, the increase in depth fell short of significance, most likely because of low power. No day 14 peak-response samples were available, so repertoires were characterized only after the peak T cell response. The vaccine-associated CD4 TCRs covered the entire spike protein, and the dominant responses fell in regions 160-218 and 743-854. Reportedly, close to half of the unique spike-specific TCRs recognized epitopes lying outside the regions that are mutated in the B.1.351 and B.1.1.7 variants. A significant rise in spike-specific TCR breadth and depth was observed after two AZD1222 doses relative to day 0 and relative to MenACWY recipients.

Concerning this clone: Its antigen specificity is not known. No much larger clone is present one base from it, and per-base qualities are unavailable.

The junction carries 12 bases between V and J, which are trimmed by 1 base and 9 bases respectively. Reading from cysteine to phenylalanine, the CDR3 counts 13 amino acids. The sequence is cut down to CDR3 DNA, 39 bases in frame from base 1. CDR1 and CDR2 (SGHDN, FVKESK) derive from the germline V gene. The CDR3 regions of human TCRbeta chains were analyzed by immunosequencing. The original pipeline was this. Repertoire TCRs were matched against a reference library of SARS-CoV-2-specific TCRs generated with the MIRA antigen-specificity platform. Breadth was defined as the fraction of unique TCRs that were SARS-CoV-2-associated, and depth was defined as the fraction of total T cells that were SARS-CoV-2-associated. Using the MIRA data, each spike-specific TCR was assigned both to the spike region to which the TCR was reactive and to a CD4 or CD8 class. Log10-transformed breadth and depth values were compared by one-way ANOVA with Sidak's multiple comparisons tests. The table comes from immuneACCESS by way of TCRdb, which keeps in-frame sequences with V and J called. Part of the clones is missing from these tables; in studies checked, under half for an unresolved V gene and the rest for unknown reasons. D and trimming were read from the DNA, whereas the V and J calls and clone size are those reported in that table. This sample is represented by approximately 120,000 clones; 75% to 85% of them were singletons. The biggest ten clones account for about 27% of the sample.

The time point label corresponds to: about 28 days (+/-7) after the second vaccine dose. AZD1222 recipients whose second dose came at about 4 weeks and those whose second dose came at about 12 weeks were combined into one group, since spike-specific TCR depth and breadth did not differ between the two schedules. Vaccinee samples were obtained from the UK trials COV001 and COV002, which included a single-blind randomized controlled phase 2/3 trial of AZD1222 (ChAdOx1 nCoV-19) in healthy adults. For TCRbeta chain sequencing, PBMC samples were collected from trial participants at day 0 and at day 28 after the second dose.

The V and J segments used are TRBV14 and TRBJ1-1; the best D guess is TRBD1, with 6 bases matching. Sequences were derived from peripheral blood, sampled 28 days after the second AZD1222 dose. This sequence was found in an adult who received the AZD1222 COVID-19 vaccine. The CDR3 region has the sequence CASSQVGGFKAFF. In nucleotide form, the sequence is TGTGCCAGCAGCCAAGTAGGGGGATTCAAAGCTTTCTTT. The entire variable domain, with the stretches around the CDR3 drawn from the reference TRBV14 and TRBJ1-1 proteins, is EAGVTQFPSHSVIEKGQTVTLRCDPISGHDNLYWYRRVMGKEIKFLLHFVKESKQDESGMPNNRFLAERTGGTYSTLKVQPAELEDSGVYFCASSQVGGFKAFFGQGTRLTVV.